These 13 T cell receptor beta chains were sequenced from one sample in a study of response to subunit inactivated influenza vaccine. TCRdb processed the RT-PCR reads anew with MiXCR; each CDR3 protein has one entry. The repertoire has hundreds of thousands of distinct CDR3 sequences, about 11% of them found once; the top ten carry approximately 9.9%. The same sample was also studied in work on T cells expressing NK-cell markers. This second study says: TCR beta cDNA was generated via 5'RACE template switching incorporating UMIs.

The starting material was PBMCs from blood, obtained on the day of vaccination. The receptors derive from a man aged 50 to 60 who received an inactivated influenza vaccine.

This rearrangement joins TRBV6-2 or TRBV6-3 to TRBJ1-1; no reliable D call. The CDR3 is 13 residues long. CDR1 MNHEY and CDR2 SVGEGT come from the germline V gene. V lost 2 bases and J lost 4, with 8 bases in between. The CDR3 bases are TGTGCCAGCAGTTACGGCCGTGCCACTGAAGCTTTCTTT. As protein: CASSYGRATEAFF.

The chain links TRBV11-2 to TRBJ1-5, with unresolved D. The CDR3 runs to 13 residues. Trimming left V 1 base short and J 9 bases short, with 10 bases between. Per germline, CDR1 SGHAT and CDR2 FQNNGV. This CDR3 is CASSLGWGWPQHF. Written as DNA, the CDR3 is TGTGCCAGCAGCTTAGGTTGGGGTTGGCCCCAGCATTTT.

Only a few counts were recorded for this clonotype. CDR3 coding DNA: TGTGCCAGCAGGGGACTGGCAGCCGGCAACTTCGAGGAGCTGTTTTTT. It is translated as CASRGLAAGNFEELFF. The V call is TRBV9, the J call TRBJ2-2; a weak D match, TRBD2 (6 bases). CDR3 length: 16 residues. V was shortened by 5 bases and J by 10 bases, with 24 bases between the two germline ends. Germline V gene lookup returns CDR1 SGDLS and CDR2 YYNGEE.

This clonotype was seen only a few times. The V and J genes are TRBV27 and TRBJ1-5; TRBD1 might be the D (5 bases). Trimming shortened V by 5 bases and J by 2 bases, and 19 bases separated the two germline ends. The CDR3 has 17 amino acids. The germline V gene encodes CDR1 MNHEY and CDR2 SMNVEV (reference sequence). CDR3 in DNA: TGTGCCAGCAGTCACAGCCGGGGCCGAGTTGGCAATCAGCCCCAGCATTTT. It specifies CASSHSRGRVGNQPQHF.

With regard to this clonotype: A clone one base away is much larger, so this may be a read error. This CDR3 is CASSIRGDTDTQYF. In DNA form, the CDR3 reads TGTGCCAGCAGCATACGGGGCGACACAGATACGCAGTATTTT. The chain has TRBV14 and TRBJ2-3, with D possibly called TRBD1 or TRBD2 (5 bases each). The CDR3 is 14 amino acids. CDR1 and CDR2 from the germline V gene are SGHDN and FVKESK. V lost 5 bases and J lost 2, with 11 bases in between.

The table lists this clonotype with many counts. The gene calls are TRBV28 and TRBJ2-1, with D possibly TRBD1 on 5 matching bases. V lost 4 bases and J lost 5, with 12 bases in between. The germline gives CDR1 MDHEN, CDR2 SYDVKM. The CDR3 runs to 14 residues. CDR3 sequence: CASSYRQGNNEQFF. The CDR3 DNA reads TGTGCCAGCAGTTACCGGCAGGGAAACAATGAGCAGTTCTTC. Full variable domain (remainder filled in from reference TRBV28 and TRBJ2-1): DVKVTQSSRYLVKRTGEKVFLECVQDMDHENMFWYRQDPGLGLRLIYFSYDVKMKEKGDIPEGYSVSREKKERFSLILESASTNQTSMYLCASSYRQGNNEQFFGPGTRLTVL.

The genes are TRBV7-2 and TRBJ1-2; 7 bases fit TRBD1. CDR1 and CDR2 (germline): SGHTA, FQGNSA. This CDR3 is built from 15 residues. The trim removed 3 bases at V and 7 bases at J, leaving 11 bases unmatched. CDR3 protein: CASSFADRPWGGYTF. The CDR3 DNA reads TGTGCCAGCAGCTTCGCGGACAGGCCGTGGGGTGGCTACACCTTC.

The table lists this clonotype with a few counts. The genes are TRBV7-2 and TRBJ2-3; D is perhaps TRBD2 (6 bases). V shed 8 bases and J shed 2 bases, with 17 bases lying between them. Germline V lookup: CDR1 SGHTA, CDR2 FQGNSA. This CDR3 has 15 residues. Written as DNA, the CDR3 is TGTGCCAGCTGTGGGGGGAGTTCGTACACAGATACGCAGTATTTT. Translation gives CASCGGSSYTDTQYF.

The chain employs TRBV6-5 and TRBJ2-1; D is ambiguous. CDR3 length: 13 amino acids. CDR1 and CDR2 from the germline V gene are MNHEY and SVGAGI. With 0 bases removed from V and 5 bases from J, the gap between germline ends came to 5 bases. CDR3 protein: CASSYSKNNEQFF. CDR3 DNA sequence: TGTGCCAGCAGTTACTCCAAGAACAATGAGCAGTTCTTC.

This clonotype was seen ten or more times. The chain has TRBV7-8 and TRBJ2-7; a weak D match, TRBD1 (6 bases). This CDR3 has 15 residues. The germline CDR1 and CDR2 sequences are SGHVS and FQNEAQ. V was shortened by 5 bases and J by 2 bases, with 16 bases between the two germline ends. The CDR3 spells CASSVVQGPTYEQYF. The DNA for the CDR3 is TGTGCCAGCAGCGTCGTACAGGGTCCCACCTACGAGCAGTACTTC.

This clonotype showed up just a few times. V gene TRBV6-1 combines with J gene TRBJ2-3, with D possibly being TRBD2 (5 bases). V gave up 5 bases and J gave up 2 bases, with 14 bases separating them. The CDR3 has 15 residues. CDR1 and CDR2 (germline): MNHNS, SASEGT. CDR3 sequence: CASSLSGLTTDTQYF. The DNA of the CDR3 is TGTGCCAGCAGTCTCTCCGGACTCACCACAGATACGCAGTATTTT.

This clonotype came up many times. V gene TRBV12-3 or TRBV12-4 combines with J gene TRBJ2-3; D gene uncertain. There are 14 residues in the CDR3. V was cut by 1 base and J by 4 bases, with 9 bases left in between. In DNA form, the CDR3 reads TGTGCCAGCAGTTTAGGACCCCCCGCAGATACGCAGTATTTT. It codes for CASSLGPPADTQYF.

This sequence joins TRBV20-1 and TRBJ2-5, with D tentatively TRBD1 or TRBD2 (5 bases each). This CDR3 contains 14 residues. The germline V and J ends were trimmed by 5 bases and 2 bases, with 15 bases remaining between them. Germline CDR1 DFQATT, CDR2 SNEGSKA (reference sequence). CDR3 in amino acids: CSASGTTRQETQYF. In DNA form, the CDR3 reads TGCAGTGCTTCCGGGACCACCCGACAAGAGACCCAGTACTTC.